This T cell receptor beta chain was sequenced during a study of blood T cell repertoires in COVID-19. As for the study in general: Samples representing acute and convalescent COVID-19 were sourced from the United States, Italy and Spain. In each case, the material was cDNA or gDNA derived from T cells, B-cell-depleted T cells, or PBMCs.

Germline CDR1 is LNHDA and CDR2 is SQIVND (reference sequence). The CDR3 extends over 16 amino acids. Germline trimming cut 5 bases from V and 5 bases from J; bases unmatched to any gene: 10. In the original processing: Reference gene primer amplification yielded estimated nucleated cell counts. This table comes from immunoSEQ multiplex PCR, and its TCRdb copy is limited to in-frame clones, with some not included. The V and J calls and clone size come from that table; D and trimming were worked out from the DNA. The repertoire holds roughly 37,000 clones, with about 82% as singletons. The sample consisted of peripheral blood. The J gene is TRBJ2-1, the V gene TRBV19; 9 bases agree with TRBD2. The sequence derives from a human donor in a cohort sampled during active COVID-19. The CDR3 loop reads CASSYRGASGNNEQFF. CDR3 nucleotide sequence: TGTGCCAGTAGTTACCGGGGGGCTAGCGGGAACAATGAGCAGTTCTTC.